The sequence of this T cell receptor beta chain was determined in a study of a mutant IDH1 vaccine in newly diagnosed glioma. The overall study: Patients, over weeks 1, 3, 5, 7, 11, 15, 19 and 23, received a total of eight vaccinations. Vaccines were first given 4-6 weeks after radiotherapy alone, or with temozolomide cycles.

A word on this clone: What it recognizes is unknown.

The sample's time point: week 5, during vaccination. The content of each vaccine dose was 300 ug of mutant IDH1 20-mer peptide, and topical imiquimod accompanied it. Profiled with immunoSEQ multiplex PCR; TCRdb holds only in-frame clones, not every one. The sample lists some 51,000 clones; around 80% were seen once. In germline, CDR1 is LGHNA, CDR2 YSLEER. The length of the CDR3 is 18 residues. J was trimmed by 0 bases and V by 4 bases; bases with no gene match: 9. The receptor comes from a man between 50 and 59 years old with glioma. This chain uses TRBV4-3 with TRBJ2-3; the match to TRBD2 covers 11 bases. Here the sequenced sample was PBMCs, taken from a glioma patient whose treatment included an IDH1 peptide vaccine. This CDR3 reads CASSPRVAGGISTDTQYF. The CDR3 coding sequence is TGCGCCAGCAGCCCCCGGGTAGCGGGGGGGATTAGCACAGATACGCAGTATTTT.